What follows is one TCR beta chain and its context. The record originates from a study of cytomegalovirus exposure and HLA in healthy donors. It was with 60 Vbeta and 13 Jbeta primers that the PCR ran. TCRdb's copy holds only in-frame clones and misses some; the assay was immunoSEQ multiplex PCR. The sample consists of about 160,000 clones, approximately 77% of them appearing once. This CDR3 is 14 amino acids long. The chain is built from TRBV21-1 and TRBJ2-7; the DNA was not compared with TRBD2, the D call given in the table. TRBV21-1 is annotated as a pseudogene. This TCR derives from a female donor in good health and CMV-seronegative. Input material: PBMCs. The CDR3, as DNA: TGTGCCAGCAGCCGCCCGCCGGGAGGCCACGAGCAGTACTTC. It yields the protein CASSRPPGGHEQYF.